Each of the 21 T cell receptor beta chains below was sequenced from the same sample in a study of post-analysis software for immune sequencing data. No antigen has been assigned to these receptors. Unique-molecular-identifier-tagged TCR beta cDNA libraries were used. TCRdb recomputed calls from the PCR reads with MiXCR, one row per CDR3 protein. The sample carries 700,000 to 900,000 distinct CDR3 sequences, 46% recorded once. The study's findings and limits: Patients showed TRBV5-6, TRBV5-1 and TRBV20-1 among four to six TRBV segments more frequent than in controls.

The sample consisted of blood. These receptor sequences come from a girl aged 10-17 years with multiple sclerosis.

The chain combines TRBV3-1 with TRBJ1-1; D unresolved. Germline V gene sequence: CDR1 LGHDT, CDR2 YNNKEL (reference sequence). The CDR3 contains 14 residues. V was cut by 0 bases and J by 4 bases, with 9 bases left in between. The CDR3 nucleotides are TGTGCCAGCAGCCAAGAACGAGCGGTCACTGAAGCTTTCTTT. Translation gives CASSQERAVTEAFF.

In its sample, this clonotype was seen a few times. Being one base from a much bigger clone, this may be a read error. The genes are TRBV29-1 and TRBJ1-1; D is possibly TRBD1 (5 bases). Germline assignment: CDR1 SQVTM and CDR2 ANQGSEA. CDR3 size: 12 residues. Trimming pared 6 bases from V and 4 bases from J, leaving 12 bases between. The CDR3 bases are TGCAGCGTCGCGCCCGGGGGCACTGAAGCTTTCTTT. This encodes CSVAPGGTEAFF.

This clonotype was seen more than once but under ten times. The chain is built from TRBV20-1 and TRBJ2-3; 7 bases fit TRBD1. Per the germline V gene, CDR1 is DFQATT and CDR2 is SNEGSKA (reference sequence). The ends lost 3 bases at V and 4 bases at J; junction bases unmatched: 10. The CDR3 sequence is 15 residues long. The CDR3 loop reads CSARQGRGIADTQYF. The CDR3 nucleotides are TGCAGTGCTAGGCAGGGCAGGGGGATCGCAGATACGCAGTATTTT.

This chain connects TRBV18 to TRBJ2-1, with TRBD2 identical over 9 bases. The germline V gene encodes CDR1 KGHSH and CDR2 LQKENI. The CDR3 is made up of 14 amino acids. The ends lost 1 base at V and 5 bases at J; junction bases unmatched: 0. CDR3: CASSPLAGDNEQFF. CDR3 nucleotides: TGTGCCAGCTCACCACTAGCGGGAGACAATGAGCAGTTCTTC.

In this sample, this clonotype turned up once. This chain joins TRBV7-2 and TRBJ2-1, with 15 nucleotides matching TRBD2. This CDR3 has 18 residues. Germline CDR1 is SGHTA and CDR2 is FQGNSA. V was clipped by 2 bases and J by 7 bases; unmatched bases: 9. The CDR3 sequence is CASSLYSLGTSGRNEQFF. CDR3 nucleotides: TGTGCCAGCAGCTTATATTCCCTGGGGACTAGCGGGAGGAATGAGCAGTTCTTC.

This clonotype was seen a single time. The chain joins TRBV7-8 to TRBJ2-4; possibly TRBD1 for D (6 bases). Germline V CDR1 and CDR2: SGHVS, FQNEAQ. Between the trimmed V and J ends, which lost 5 bases and 1 base, there was a span of 18 bases. This CDR3 has 17 residues. The CDR3 nucleotides are TGTGCCAGCAGCCCAGGGAGAACAGGGCTGGCCAAAAACATTCAGTACTTC. This translates into CASSPGRTGLAKNIQYF. Using reference TRBV7-8 and TRBJ2-4 for the parts outside the CDR3, the full variable domain is GAGVSQSPRYKVAKRGQDVALRCDPISGHVSLFWYQQALGQGPEFLTYFQNEAQLDKSGLPSDRFFAERPEGSVSTLKIQRTQQEDSAVYLCASSPGRTGLAKNIQYFGAGTRLSVL.

V gene TRBV12-3 or TRBV12-4 combines with J gene TRBJ2-3, with D tentatively TRBD2 (5 bases). There are 14 residues in the CDR3. With 2 bases removed from V and 4 bases from J, the gap between germline ends came to 10 bases. Here the CDR3 DNA reads TGTGCCAGCAGTTTATGGGAGAGAGCAGATACGCAGTATTTT. Amino acids: CASSLWERADTQYF.

This chain links TRBV10-3 with TRBJ2-5, with 7 positions matching TRBD2. The germline CDR1 and CDR2 sequences are ENHRY and SYGVKD. The CDR3 loop spans 13 amino acids. The V and J ends lost 9 bases and 1 base, in that order; junction bases with no gene match: 5. CDR3 residues: CAINSGSQETQYF. CDR3 coding DNA: TGTGCCATAAATAGCGGGTCCCAAGAGACCCAGTACTTC.

This rearrangement joins TRBV12-3 or TRBV12-4 to TRBJ2-7, with unresolved D. The CDR3 is 14 amino acids. The ends were cut back, 0 bases at V and 5 bases at J, with 11 bases in the middle. The CDR3 coding sequence is TGTGCCAGCAGTTTAGCGCGACCGGCGAACGAGCAGTACTTC. It codes for CASSLARPANEQYF.

The V call is TRBV5-1, the J call TRBJ2-5; tentatively, D is TRBD1 (6 bases). CDR1 and CDR2 from the germline V gene are SGHRS and YFSETQ. V was trimmed by 7 bases and J by 4 bases, leaving 14 bases between them. The CDR3 is 13 amino acids. The CDR3: CASGQLSRETQYF. The CDR3 region has the DNA TGCGCCAGCGGACAGTTGAGTCGAGAGACCCAGTACTTC.

This chain joins TRBV10-3 and TRBJ1-2; D not certain. The germline CDR1 and CDR2 sequences are ENHRY and SYGVKD. V was clipped by 0 bases and J by 5 bases, with 7 bases between them. This CDR3 region has 13 residues. CDR3: CAISESKSYGYTF. The CDR3 coding sequence is TGTGCCATCAGTGAGTCGAAATCATATGGCTACACCTTC.

The V and J genes are TRBV7-2 and TRBJ1-2; tentative D call: TRBD1 (6 bases). The CDR3 has 16 amino acids. The V gene's germline CDR1 is SGHTA and CDR2 FQGNSA. Trimming cost V 5 bases and J 2 bases, with 18 bases left between them. CDR3 in DNA: TGTGCCAGCAGCCGGGGGCGGCGACCAAAAAACTATGGCTACACCTTC. Protein: CASSRGRRPKNYGYTF.

On this clonotype itself: Compared with germline, one end of the junction differs, possibly owing to a read error. This chain joins TRBV6-5 and TRBJ2-7, with a possible D match to TRBD1 (6 bases). The CDR3 length is 18 residues. Germline V gene lookup returns CDR1 MNHEY and CDR2 SVGAGI. CDR3 sequence: CACSYSGTPRFSSYEQYF. The CDR3 DNA follows: TGTGCCTGCAGTTACTCGGGGACACCCCGCTTCAGCTCCTACGAGCAGTACTTC.

The rearrangement joins TRBV7-9 to TRBJ1-2; no definite D call. Trimming shortened V by 5 bases and J by 6 bases, and 10 bases separated the two germline ends. Germline V lookup: CDR1 SEHNR, CDR2 FQNEAQ (reference sequence). This CDR3 is 12 amino acids long. This chain's CDR3 is CASSAERDGYTF. DNA of the CDR3: TGTGCCAGCAGCGCTGAGAGGGATGGCTACACCTTC.

The chain uses TRBV7-8 and TRBJ1-1, with D hard to call. CDR3 length equals 15 residues. In germline, CDR1 is SGHVS, CDR2 FQNEAQ. Between the trimmed V and J ends, which lost 0 bases and 0 bases, there was a span of 8 bases. CDR3 sequence: CASSLASRMNTEAFF. The CDR3 nucleotides read TGTGCCAGCAGCTTAGCGAGCAGGATGAACACTGAAGCTTTCTTT.

This chain links TRBV7-2 with TRBJ2-5; the D is unclear. V dropped 5 bases and J dropped 7 bases, with 11 bases sitting between them. Germline V lookup: CDR1 SGHTA, CDR2 FQGNSA. The CDR3 is made up of 12 amino acids. DNA of the CDR3: TGTGCCAGCAGCCCTGATCTTGGGACCCAGTACTTC. Amino acid sequence: CASSPDLGTQYF.

This clonotype showed up just a few times. J is TRBJ1-5 and V is TRBV27; the D is unclear. Trimming pared 4 bases from V and 5 bases from J, leaving 21 bases between. Germline CDR1 and CDR2: MNHEY and SMNVEV (reference sequence). This CDR3 is built from 17 residues. CDR3 DNA: TGTGCCAGCAGTTCTCTGGCCTTAATTTTAGGCTATCAGCCCCAGCATTTT. Its protein is CASSSLALILGYQPQHF.

This clonotype was counted a few times. This chain uses TRBV7-2 with TRBJ2-5; D is undetermined. V was shortened by 1 base and J by 1 base, with 7 bases between the two germline ends. The CDR3 covers 14 residues. Germline V gives CDR1 SGHTA, CDR2 FQGNSA. Here the CDR3 DNA reads TGTGCCAGCAGCTTAGTAGCCAGCCAAGAGACCCAGTACTTC. Translating it yields CASSLVASQETQYF.

The chain has TRBV5-1 and TRBJ2-7; TRBD2 agrees at 9 bases. V dropped 3 bases and J dropped 3; count of bases not matched to a gene: 10. The germline V gene has CDR1 SGHRS and CDR2 YFSETQ. The CDR3 consists of 16 residues. This CDR3 reads CASSSSPGLAVYEQYF. The CDR3 DNA is TGCGCCAGCAGCTCTTCCCCGGGACTAGCCGTCTACGAGCAGTACTTC.

This sequence joins TRBV10-3 and TRBJ2-7; no clear D. The ends were cut back, 0 bases at V and 0 bases at J, with 9 bases in the middle. This CDR3 comprises 15 residues. From germline, CDR1 is ENHRY and CDR2 SYGVKD. The CDR3 coding sequence is TGTGCCATCAGTGAGTCATCGGTTCGCTCCTACGAGCAGTACTTC. The encoded protein is CAISESSVRSYEQYF.

The V gene is TRBV6-5, the J gene TRBJ2-5; TRBD2 is a possible D gene (5 bases). V was trimmed by 2 bases and J by 4 bases, leaving 20 bases between them. CDR3 size: 17 residues. Germline assignment: CDR1 MNHEY and CDR2 SVGAGI. The CDR3: CASSYGSAPRVGETQYF. The DNA for the CDR3 is TGTGCCAGCAGTTACGGGAGCGCTCCCCGGGTTGGAGAGACCCAGTACTTC.